This TCR beta chain emerged from a study of blood T cell repertoires in COVID-19. Assay: immunoSEQ multiplex PCR; the TCRdb copy retains only in-frame clones and omits some. This table has tens of thousands of clones, roughly four fifths appearing once. The junction had 6 bases not matched to a gene; V was cut back by 1 base and J by 2 bases. The CDR3 runs 16 residues. Looked up from germline, CDR1 is SGDLS and CDR2 is YYNGEE. Sequencing was done on a sample of peripheral blood. The chain is built from TRBV9 and TRBJ2-5; 9 bases are a match to TRBD1. The TCR sequence derives from a man older than 75 with acute or convalescent COVID-19. CDR3 protein: CASSVSSGQGQETQYF. The CDR3 DNA reads as TGTGCCAGCAGCGTATCGTCCGGACAGGGGCAAGAGACCCAGTACTTC.